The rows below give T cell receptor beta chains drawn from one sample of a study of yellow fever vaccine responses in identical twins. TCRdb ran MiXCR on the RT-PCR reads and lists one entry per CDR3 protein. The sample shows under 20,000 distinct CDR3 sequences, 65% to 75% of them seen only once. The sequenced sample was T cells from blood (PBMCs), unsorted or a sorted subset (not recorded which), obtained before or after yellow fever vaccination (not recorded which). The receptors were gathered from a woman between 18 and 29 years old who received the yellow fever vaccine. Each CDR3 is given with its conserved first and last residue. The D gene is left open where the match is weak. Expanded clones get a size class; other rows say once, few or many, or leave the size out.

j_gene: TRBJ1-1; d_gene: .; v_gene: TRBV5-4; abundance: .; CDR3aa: CASSLSDTEAFF; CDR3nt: TGTGCCAGCAGCTTATCGGACACTGAAGCTTTCTTT
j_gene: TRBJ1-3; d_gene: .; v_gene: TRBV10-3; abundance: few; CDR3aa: CAISGTTDTIYF; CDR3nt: TGTGCCATCAGTGGTACGACGGACACCATATATTTT
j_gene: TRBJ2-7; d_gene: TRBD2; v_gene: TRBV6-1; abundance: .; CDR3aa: CASLAGLAGIGNEQYF; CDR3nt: TGTGCCAGCCTGGCCGGACTAGCGGGAATTGGGAACGAGCAGTACTTC
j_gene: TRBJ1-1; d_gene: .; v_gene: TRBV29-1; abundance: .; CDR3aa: CSVVRPMNTEAFF; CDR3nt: TGCAGCGTTGTAAGGCCCATGAACACTGAAGCTTTCTTT
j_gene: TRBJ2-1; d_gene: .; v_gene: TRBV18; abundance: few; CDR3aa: CASSPRRSASSYNEQFF; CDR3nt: TGTGCCAGCTCACCCCGGCGTAGCGCTAGCTCCTACAATGAGCAGTTCTTC
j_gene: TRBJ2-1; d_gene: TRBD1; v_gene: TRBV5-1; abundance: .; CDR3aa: CASSLPGTGGYEQFF; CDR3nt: TGCGCCAGCAGCTTACCCGGGACAGGGGGCTATGAGCAGTTCTTC
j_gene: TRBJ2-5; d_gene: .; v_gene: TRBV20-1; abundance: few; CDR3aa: CSATEETQYF; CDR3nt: TGCAGTGCTACAGAAGAGACCCAGTACTTC
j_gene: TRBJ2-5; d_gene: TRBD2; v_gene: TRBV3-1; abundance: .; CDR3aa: CASRLAETQYF; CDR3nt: TGTGCCAGCAGACTAGCGGAGACCCAGTACTTC
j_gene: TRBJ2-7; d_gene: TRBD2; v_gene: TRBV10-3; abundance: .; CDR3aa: CAISESSTSGSYEQYF; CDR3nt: TGTGCCATCAGTGAGTCGTCTACTAGCGGGAGTTACGAGCAGTACTTC
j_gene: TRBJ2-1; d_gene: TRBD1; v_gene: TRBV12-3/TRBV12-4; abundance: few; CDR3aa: CASSLGQAGEFF; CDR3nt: TGTGCCAGCAGTCTTGGACAGGCAGGCGAGTTCTTC
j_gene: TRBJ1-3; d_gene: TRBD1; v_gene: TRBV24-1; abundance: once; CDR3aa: CATSDPTGAGNTIYF; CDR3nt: TGTGCCACCAGTGATCCAACAGGGGCTGGAAACACCATATATTTT
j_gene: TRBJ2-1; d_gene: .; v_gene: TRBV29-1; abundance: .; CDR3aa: CSVTLMGEQFF; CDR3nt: TGCAGCGTGACCCTGATGGGTGAGCAGTTCTTC
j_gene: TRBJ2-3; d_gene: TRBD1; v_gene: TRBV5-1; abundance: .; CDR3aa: CASSQYRDRDSDTQYF; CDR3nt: TGCGCCAGCAGCCAATACCGGGACAGGGATTCGGATACGCAGTATTTT
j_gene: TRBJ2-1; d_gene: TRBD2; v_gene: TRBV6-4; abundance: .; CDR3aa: CATRTSGSDEQFF; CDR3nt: TGTGCCACCCGGACTAGCGGGAGTGATGAGCAGTTCTTC
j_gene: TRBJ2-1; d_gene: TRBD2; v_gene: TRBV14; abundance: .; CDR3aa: CASSLLTSGIDVEQFF; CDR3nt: TGTGCCAGCAGCCTCCTGACTAGCGGGATTGACGTTGAGCAGTTCTTC
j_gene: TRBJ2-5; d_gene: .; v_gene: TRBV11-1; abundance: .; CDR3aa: CASSLVSDMETQYF; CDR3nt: TGTGCCAGCAGCTTAGTGTCGGATATGGAGACCCAGTACTTC
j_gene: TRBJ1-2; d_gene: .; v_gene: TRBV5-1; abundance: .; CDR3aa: CASSLPGVYGYTF; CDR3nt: TGCGCCAGCAGCTTGCCAGGGGTCTATGGCTACACCTTC
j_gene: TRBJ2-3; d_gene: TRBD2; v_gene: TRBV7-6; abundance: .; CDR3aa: CASSLQTSGGADTQYF; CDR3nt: TGTGCCAGCAGCTTACAAACTAGCGGGGGTGCAGATACGCAGTATTTT
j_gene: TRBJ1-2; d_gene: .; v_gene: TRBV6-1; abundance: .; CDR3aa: CASSPKQINYGYTF; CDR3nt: TGTGCCAGCAGTCCTAAGCAGATTAACTATGGCTACACCTTC
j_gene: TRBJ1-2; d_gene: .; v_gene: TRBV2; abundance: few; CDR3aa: CASSGGGANGYTF; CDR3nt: TGTGCCAGCAGTGGAGGGGGAGCTAATGGCTACACCTTC
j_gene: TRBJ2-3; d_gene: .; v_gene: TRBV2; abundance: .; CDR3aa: CAREGADTQYF; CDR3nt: TGTGCCAGAGAGGGTGCAGATACGCAGTATTTT
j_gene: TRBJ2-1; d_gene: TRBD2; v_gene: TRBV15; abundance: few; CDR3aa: CATSIGLAGGQINEQFF; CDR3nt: TGTGCCACCAGCATAGGACTAGCGGGGGGGCAGATCAATGAGCAGTTCTTC
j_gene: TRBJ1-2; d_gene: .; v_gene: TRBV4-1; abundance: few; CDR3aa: CASSQERAANYGYTF; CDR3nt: TGCGCCAGCAGCCAAGAGCGGGCCGCTAACTATGGCTACACCTTC
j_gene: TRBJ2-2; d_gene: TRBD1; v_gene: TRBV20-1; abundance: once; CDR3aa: CSARDPRQGLAGELFF; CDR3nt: TGCAGTGCTAGAGATCCGAGACAGGGGTTGGCCGGGGAGCTGTTTTTT
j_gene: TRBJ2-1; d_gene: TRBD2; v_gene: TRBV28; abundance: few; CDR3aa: CASTGRSYNEQFF; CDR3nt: TGTGCCAGCACCGGGAGGTCCTACAATGAGCAGTTCTTC
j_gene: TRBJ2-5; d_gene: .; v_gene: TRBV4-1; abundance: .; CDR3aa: CASSQEPEGTQYF; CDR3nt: TGCGCCAGCAGCCAAGAGCCGGAGGGGACCCAGTACTTC
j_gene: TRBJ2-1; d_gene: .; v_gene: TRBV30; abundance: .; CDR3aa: CAWPTLVFSYNEQFF; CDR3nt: TGTGCCTGGCCCACCTTGGTATTCTCCTACAATGAGCAGTTCTTC
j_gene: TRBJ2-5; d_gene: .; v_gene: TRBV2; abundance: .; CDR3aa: CASSGDPETQYF; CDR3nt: TGTGCCAGCAGTGGGGACCCTGAGACCCAGTACTTC
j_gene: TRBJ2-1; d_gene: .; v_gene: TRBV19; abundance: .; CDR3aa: CASSPYEQFF; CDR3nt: TGTGCCAGCTCCCCATATGAGCAGTTCTTC
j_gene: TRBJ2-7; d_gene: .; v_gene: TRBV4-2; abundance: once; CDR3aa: CASSQDLGWDYEQYF; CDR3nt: TGTGCCAGCAGCCAAGATTTGGGGTGGGACTACGAGCAGTACTTC
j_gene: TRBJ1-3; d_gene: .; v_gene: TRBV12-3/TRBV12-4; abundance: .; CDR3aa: CASRAGNTIYF; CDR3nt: TGTGCCAGCAGGGCCGGAAACACCATATATTTT
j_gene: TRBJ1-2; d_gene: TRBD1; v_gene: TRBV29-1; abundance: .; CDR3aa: CSVDCRVGQDYGYTF; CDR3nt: TGCAGCGTTGACTGTAGGGTGGGACAGGACTATGGCTACACCTTC
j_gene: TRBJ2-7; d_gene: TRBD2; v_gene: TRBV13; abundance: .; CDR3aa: CASSTSGLHYEQYF; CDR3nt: TGTGCCAGCTCTACTAGCGGCCTCCACTACGAGCAGTACTTC
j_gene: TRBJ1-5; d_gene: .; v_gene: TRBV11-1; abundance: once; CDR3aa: CASSLASGDQPQHF; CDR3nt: TGTGCCAGCAGCTTAGCGAGCGGCGATCAGCCCCAGCATTTT
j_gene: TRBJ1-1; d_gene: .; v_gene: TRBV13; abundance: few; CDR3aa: CASNRHPNTEAFF; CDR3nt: TGTGCCAGCAACCGACATCCGAACACTGAAGCTTTCTTT
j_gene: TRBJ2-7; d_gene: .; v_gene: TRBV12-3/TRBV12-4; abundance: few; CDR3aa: CASSLATSREQYF; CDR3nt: TGTGCCAGCAGTCTCGCGACTAGTCGTGAGCAGTACTTC
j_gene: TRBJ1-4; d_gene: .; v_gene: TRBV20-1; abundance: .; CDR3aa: CSATSGAEKLFF; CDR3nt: TGCAGTGCTACCTCTGGGGCGGAAAAACTGTTTTTT
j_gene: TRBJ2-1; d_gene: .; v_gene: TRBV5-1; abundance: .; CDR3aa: CASSEYNEQFF; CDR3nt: TGCGCCAGCAGCGAATACAATGAGCAGTTCTTC
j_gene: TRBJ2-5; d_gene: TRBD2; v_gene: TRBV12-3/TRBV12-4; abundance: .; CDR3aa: CASTLGGLSETQYF; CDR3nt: TGTGCCAGCACCCTTGGGGGACTATCCGAGACCCAGTACTTC
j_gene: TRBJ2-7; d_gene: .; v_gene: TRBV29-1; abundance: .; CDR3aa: CSVMDGPYEQYF; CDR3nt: TGCAGCGTGATGGACGGCCCCTACGAGCAGTACTTC
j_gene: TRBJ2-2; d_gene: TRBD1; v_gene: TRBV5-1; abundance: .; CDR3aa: CASSWDREFTGELFF; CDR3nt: TGCGCCAGCAGCTGGGACAGGGAGTTCACCGGGGAGCTGTTTTTT
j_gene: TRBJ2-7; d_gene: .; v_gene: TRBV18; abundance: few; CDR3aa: CASSPSLGSTHEQYF; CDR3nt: TGTGCCAGCTCACCAAGTCTAGGGAGTACCCACGAGCAGTACTTC
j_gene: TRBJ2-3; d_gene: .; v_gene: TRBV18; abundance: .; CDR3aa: CASSPELDRVLDTQYF; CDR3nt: TGTGCCAGCTCACCCGAACTAGATAGAGTATTGGATACGCAGTATTTT
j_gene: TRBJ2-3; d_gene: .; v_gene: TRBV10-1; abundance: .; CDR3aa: CASSYTGTSTDTQYF; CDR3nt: TGCGCCAGCAGTTATACCGGGACTAGCACAGATACGCAGTATTTT
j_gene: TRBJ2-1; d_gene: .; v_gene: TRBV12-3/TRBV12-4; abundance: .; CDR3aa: CASSQGIVYNEQFF; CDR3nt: TGTGCCAGCAGTCAGGGGATTGTTTACAATGAGCAGTTCTTC
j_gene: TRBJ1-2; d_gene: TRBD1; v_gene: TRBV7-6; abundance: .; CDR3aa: CASSSPPGTGLRLANYGYTF; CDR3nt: TGTGCCAGCAGCTCGCCTCCCGGGACAGGGTTACGACTGGCTAACTATGGCTACACCTTC
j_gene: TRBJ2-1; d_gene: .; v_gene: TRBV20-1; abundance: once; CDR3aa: CSARNGRNEQFF; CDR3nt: TGCAGTGCTAGAAACGGGCGGAATGAGCAGTTCTTC
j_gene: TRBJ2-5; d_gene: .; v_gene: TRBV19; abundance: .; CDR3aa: CASSWAGQETQYF; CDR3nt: TGTGCCAGTAGTTGGGCAGGGCAAGAGACCCAGTACTTC
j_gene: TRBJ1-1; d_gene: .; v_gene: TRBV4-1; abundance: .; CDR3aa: CASSQDRGRDTEAFF; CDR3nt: TGCGCCAGCAGCCAAGATAGGGGCAGGGACACTGAAGCTTTCTTT
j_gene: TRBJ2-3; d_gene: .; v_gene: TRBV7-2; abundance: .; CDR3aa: CASNSGGGGADTQYF; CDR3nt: TGTGCCAGCAACTCCGGGGGAGGTGGTGCAGATACGCAGTATTTT
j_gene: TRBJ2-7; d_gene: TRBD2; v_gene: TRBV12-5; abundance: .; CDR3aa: CASAAGGGSSYEQYF; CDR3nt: TGTGCTAGTGCTGCCGGGGGGGGGAGCTCCTACGAGCAGTACTTC
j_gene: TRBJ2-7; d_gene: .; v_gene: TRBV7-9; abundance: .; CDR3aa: CASSPGVRPHQYF; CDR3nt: TGTGCCAGCAGCCCAGGTGTCAGGCCCCACCAGTACTTC
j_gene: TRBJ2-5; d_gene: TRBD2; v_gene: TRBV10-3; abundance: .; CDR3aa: CAIRGLKETQYF; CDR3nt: TGTGCCATCAGGGGACTAAAAGAGACCCAGTACTTC
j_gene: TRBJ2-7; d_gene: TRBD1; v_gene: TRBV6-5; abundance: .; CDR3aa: CASSRAGQGAYEQYF; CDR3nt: TGTGCCAGCAGCCGGGCGGGACAGGGAGCCTACGAGCAGTACTTC
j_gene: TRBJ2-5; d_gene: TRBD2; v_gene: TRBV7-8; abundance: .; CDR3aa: CASSLAIAGTQETQYF; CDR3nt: TGTGCCAGCAGCTTAGCCATAGCGGGAACACAAGAGACCCAGTACTTC